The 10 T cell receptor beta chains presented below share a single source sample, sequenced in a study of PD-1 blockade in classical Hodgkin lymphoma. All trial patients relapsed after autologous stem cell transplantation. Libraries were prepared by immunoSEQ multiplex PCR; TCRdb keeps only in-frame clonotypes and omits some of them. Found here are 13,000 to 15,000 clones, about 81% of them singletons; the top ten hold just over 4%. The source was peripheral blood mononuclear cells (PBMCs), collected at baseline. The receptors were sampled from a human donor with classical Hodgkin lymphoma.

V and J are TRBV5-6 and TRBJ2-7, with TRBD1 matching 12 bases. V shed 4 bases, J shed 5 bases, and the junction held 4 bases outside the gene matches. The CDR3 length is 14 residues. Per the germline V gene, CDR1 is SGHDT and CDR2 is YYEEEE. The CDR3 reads CASSHGTGGDEQYF. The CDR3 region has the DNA TGTGCCAGCAGCCACGGGACAGGGGGCGACGAGCAGTACTTC.

CDR3 coding DNA: TGTGCCTGGGAGAGCCCTCGGACAGGAAGCTCTTATGGCTACACCTTC. Its protein is CAWESPRTGSSYGYTF. The chain carries TRBV30 and TRBJ1-2; 7 bases line up with TRBD1. This CDR3 contains 16 residues. Losses at the gene ends were 5 bases for V and 5 bases for J; bases not matched to a gene: 17. The germline V gene encodes CDR1 GTSNPN and CDR2 SVGIG (reference sequence).

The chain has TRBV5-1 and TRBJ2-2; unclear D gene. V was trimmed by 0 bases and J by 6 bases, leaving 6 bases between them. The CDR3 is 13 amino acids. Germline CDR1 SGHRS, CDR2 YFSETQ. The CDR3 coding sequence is TGCGCCAGCAGCTTGGATCCTTCCGGGGAGCTGTTTTTT. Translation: CASSLDPSGELFF.

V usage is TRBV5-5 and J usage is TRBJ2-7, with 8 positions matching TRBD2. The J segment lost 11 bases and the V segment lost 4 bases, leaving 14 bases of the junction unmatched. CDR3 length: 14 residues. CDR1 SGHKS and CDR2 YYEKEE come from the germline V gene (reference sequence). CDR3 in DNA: TGTGCCAGCAGCCCCTTGGGGACTAGTACTGGCGAGTACTTC. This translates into CASSPLGTSTGEYF.

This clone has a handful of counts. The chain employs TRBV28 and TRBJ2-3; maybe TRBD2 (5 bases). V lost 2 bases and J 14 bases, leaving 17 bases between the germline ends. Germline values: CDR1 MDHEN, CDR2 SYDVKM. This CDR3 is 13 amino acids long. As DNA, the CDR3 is TGTGCCAGCAGTTTAAATGACTCCCCGGGGAGGTATTTT. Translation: CASSLNDSPGRYF.

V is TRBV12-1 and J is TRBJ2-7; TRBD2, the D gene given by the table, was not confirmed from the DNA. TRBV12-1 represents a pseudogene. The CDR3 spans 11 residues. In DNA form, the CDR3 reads TGTGCCAGCAGCTTCCCTAACGAGCAGTACTTC. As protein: CASSFPNEQYF.

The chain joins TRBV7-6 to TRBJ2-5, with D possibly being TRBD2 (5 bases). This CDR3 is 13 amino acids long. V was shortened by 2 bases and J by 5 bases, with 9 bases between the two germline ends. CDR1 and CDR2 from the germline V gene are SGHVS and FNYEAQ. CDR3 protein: CASSLYGEETQYF. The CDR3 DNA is TGTGCCAGCAGCTTATACGGGGAGGAGACCCAGTACTTC.

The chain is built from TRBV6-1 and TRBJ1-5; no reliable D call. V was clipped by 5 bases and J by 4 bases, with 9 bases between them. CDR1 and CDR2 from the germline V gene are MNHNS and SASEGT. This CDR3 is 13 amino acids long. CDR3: CASSQSANQPQHF. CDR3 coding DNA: TGTGCCAGCAGTCAGTCAGCAAATCAGCCCCAGCATTTT.

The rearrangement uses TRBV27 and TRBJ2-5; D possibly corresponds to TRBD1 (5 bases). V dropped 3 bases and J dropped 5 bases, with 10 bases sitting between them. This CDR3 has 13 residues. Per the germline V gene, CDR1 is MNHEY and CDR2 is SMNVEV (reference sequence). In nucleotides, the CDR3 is TGTGCCAGCAGTTTCAGGGTCCTGGAGACCCAGTACTTC. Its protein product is CASSFRVLETQYF.

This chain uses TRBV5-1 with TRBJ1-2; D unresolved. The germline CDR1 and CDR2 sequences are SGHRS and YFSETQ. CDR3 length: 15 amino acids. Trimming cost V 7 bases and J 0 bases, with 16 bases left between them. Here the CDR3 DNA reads TGCGCCAGCTCCGATGGCGTCGCAGCTAACTATGGCTACACCTTC. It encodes CASSDGVAANYGYTF.